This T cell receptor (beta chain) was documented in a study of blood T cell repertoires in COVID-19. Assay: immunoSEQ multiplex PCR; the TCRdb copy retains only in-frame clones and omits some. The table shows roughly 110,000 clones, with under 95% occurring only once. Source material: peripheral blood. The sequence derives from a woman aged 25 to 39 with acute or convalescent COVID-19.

The CDR3 nucleotides read TGTGCCAGCAGCGTAGGGGACTTGAACACCGGGGAGCTGTTTTTT. This translates into CASSVGDLNTGELFF. The chain employs TRBV9 and TRBJ2-2, with a possible D match to TRBD2 (6 bases). V was clipped by 0 bases and J by 1 base, with 7 bases between them. The germline V gene encodes CDR1 SGDLS and CDR2 YYNGEE. CDR3 size: 15 residues. The full variable domain, rest sourced from reference TRBV9 and TRBJ2-2, is DSGVTQTPKHLITATGQRVTLRCSPRSGDLSVYWYQQSLDQGLQFLIQYYNGEERAKGNILERFSAQQFPDLHSELNLSSLELGDSALYFCASSVGDLNTGELFFGEGSRLTVL.